Listed here are 4 T cell receptor beta chains from one sample, sequenced in a study of blood T cell repertoires in COVID-19. Sequencing was performed with immunoSEQ multiplex PCR; in TCRdb, only in-frame clones are kept and a portion is missing. The profile shows approximately 110,000 clones, about 74% of them singletons. The sequenced sample consisted of peripheral blood. The receptors stem from an elderly man with COVID-19, enrolled during active disease.

This clone was seen a handful of times. The sample has other DNA sequences that encode this CDR3 too. V is TRBV5-1 and J is TRBJ1-6; a possible D gene is TRBD1 (6 bases). The CDR3 is 14 amino acids. Germline CDR1 SGHRS, CDR2 YFSETQ. Trimming removed 0 bases from V and 5 bases from J, with 6 bases in between. The CDR3: CASSLGTDNSPLHF. CDR3 nucleotides: TGCGCCAGCAGCTTGGGGACAGATAATTCACCCCTCCACTTT.

The chain uses TRBV7-2 and TRBJ1-4, with TRBD1 identical over 7 bases. Germline CDR1 SGHTA, CDR2 FQGNSA. The CDR3 extends over 16 amino acids. V lost 5 bases to trimming and J lost 5 bases; unmatched junction nucleotides: 11. The CDR3 is CASSLFWTGLNEKLFF. For the CDR3, the DNA is TGTGCCAGCAGCCTTTTCTGGACAGGCTTAAATGAAAAACTGTTTTTT.

The V call is TRBV6-5, the J call TRBJ2-7; D is unclear. With 0 bases removed from V and 0 bases from J, the gap between germline ends came to 9 bases. This CDR3 has 15 amino acids. The germline V gene encodes CDR1 MNHEY and CDR2 SVGAGI. The DNA of the CDR3 is TGTGCCAGCAGTTACTCAGGTGGGCTCTCCTACGAGCAGTACTTC. Translation: CASSYSGGLSYEQYF.

A remark on this clone: At one boundary the junction diverges from the germline segment, which might be a read error. The chain recombines TRBV19 with TRBJ1-2, with TRBD1 matching over 8 bases. This CDR3 spans 13 amino acids. Germline CDR1 reads LNHDA; CDR2 reads SQIVND (reference sequence). This CDR3 reads CACRGRGRDGYTF. The DNA of the CDR3 is TGTGCCTGTAGAGGCAGGGGGCGTGATGGCTACACCTTC.